This T cell receptor (beta chain) was found in a study of identical twins. TCRdb re-derived calls from the 5' RACE reads in MiXCR, one entry per CDR3 protein. The table lists nearly 900,000 distinct CDR3 sequences, 9% to 15% of them singletons. In the case of this clonotype: Its cognate antigen is unknown.

The study, taken as a whole, reports: Fewer insertions marked abundant cord blood beta clonotypes; young adult naive trended weakly, memory not at all. The study drew conclusions from cross-sectional statistical analysis, not from following the same donors.

Everyone who gave samples was a healthy Caucasian. This sample also belongs to another study, concerning yellow fever vaccine responses in identical twins.

Sequenced sample: PBMCs. The clonotype comes from a woman between 18 and 29 years old in good health.

The DNA of the CDR3 is TGTGCCAGCATCCTTTTTGAGCCTCCCACGGGGAGGGCTGGGGCCAACGTCCTGACTTTC. Protein sequence: CASILFEPPTGRAGANVLTF. The chain combines TRBV6-2 or TRBV6-3 with TRBJ2-6; 7 bases align to TRBD2. This CDR3 has 20 residues. V lost 7 bases to trimming and J lost 2 bases; unmatched junction nucleotides: 20. Germline CDR1 reads MNHEY; CDR2 reads SVGEGT.